This record looks at one T cell receptor (beta chain) sequence and its context. The sample belongs to a study of shared clonotypes between healthy human individuals. Germline assignment: CDR1 MNHEY and CDR2 SMNVEV (reference sequence). This CDR3 is built from 16 residues. V was shortened by 0 bases and J by 3 bases, with 15 bases between the two germline ends. This table comes from immunoSEQ multiplex PCR, and its TCRdb copy is limited to in-frame clones, with some not included. The data hold roughly 720,000 clones, with about 90% observed a single time. The receptor's source is a man aged 18 to 29 in good health. Some clones in this sample may be carry-over from other donors' samples. The gene calls are TRBV27 and TRBJ2-7; D perhaps matches TRBD1 (6 bases). The sample was memory CD8+ T cells from PBMCs. The sample's subset: CD45RO+ cells pooled with CCR7-negative TemRA cells. This CDR3 reads CASSLSAGVVGYEQYF. DNA for the CDR3: TGTGCCAGCAGTTTATCGGCAGGGGTCGTGGGCTACGAGCAGTACTTC.